The clone carrying this TCR beta chain came up many times. The entry originates in a study of Graves' ophthalmopathy and Graves' hyperthyroidism. RNA transcripts served as template for amplifying TCR beta CDR3 sequences. HTBI-primed RT-PCR formed the first round, and a multiplex PCR formed the second. One entry per CDR3 protein results from TCRdb running MiXCR on the multiplex PCR reads. The data show roughly 230,000 distinct CDR3 sequences, under 25% seen once. Between the trimmed V and J ends, which lost 1 base and 3 bases, there was a span of 7 bases. This CDR3 is 14 amino acids long. Germline CDR1 and CDR2: SNHLY and FYNNEI.

Sequencing input: peripheral blood. The clonotype comes from a woman in her fifties or sixties with Graves' ophthalmopathy. This chain uses TRBV2 with TRBJ1-3; D call uncertain. CDR3 region: CASSEVGFGNTIYF. For the CDR3, the DNA is TGTGCCAGCAGTGAAGTGGGTTTTGGAAACACCATATATTTT.